Listed here are 24 T cell receptor beta chains from one sample, sequenced in a study of somatic mutations in cytotoxic T cells in rheumatoid arthritis. The repertoire was sequenced with immunoSEQ multiplex PCR; TCRdb's copy has only in-frame clones and lacks some. The sample contains 15,000 to 20,000 clones, over 60% of which appear only once. Sequencing was performed on CD8+ T cells sorted from blood. The receptors were sampled from an adult with rheumatoid arthritis.

The V call is TRBV9, the J call TRBJ1-5; weak D call: TRBD1 (6 bases). V was cut by 0 bases and J by 6 bases, with 13 bases left in between. The CDR3 sequence is 15 residues long. Germline V gene sequence: CDR1 SGDLS, CDR2 YYNGEE. This chain's CDR3 is CASSVGQGPRQPQHF. Written as DNA, the CDR3 is TGTGCCAGCAGCGTAGGTCAGGGGCCCCGTCAGCCCCAGCATTTT.

The chain joins TRBV5-5 to TRBJ2-1; tentative D call: TRBD1 (5 bases). The CDR3 is made up of 15 amino acids. Germline V lookup: CDR1 SGHKS, CDR2 YYEKEE (reference sequence). Trimming took 4 bases from V and 0 from J, leaving 11 bases between them. In nucleotides, the CDR3 is TGTGCCAGCAGCACGGACATCGGCTCCTACAATGAGCAGTTCTTC. Residues: CASSTDIGSYNEQFF.

The chain links TRBV6-5 to TRBJ1-2; D may be TRBD1 (6 bases). The CDR3 totals 12 residues. Germline CDR1 reads MNHEY; CDR2 reads SVGAGI. V shed 6 bases and J shed 8 bases, with 13 bases lying between them. This CDR3 reads CASSHRVSGYTF. The CDR3 region has the DNA TGTGCCAGCAGCCACAGGGTAAGCGGCTACACCTTC.

This chain connects TRBV11-3 to TRBJ2-3; the D gene is possibly TRBD1 (5 bases). Germline-derived CDR1 and CDR2 are SGHNT and YENEEA. Trimming took 5 bases from V and 2 from J, leaving 8 bases between them. This CDR3 contains 13 residues. CDR3 bases: TGTGCCAGCAGCGGGGCGGACACAGATACGCAGTATTTT. Protein sequence: CASSGADTDTQYF. Full variable domain (remainder filled in from reference TRBV11-3 and TRBJ2-3): EAGVVQSPRYKIIEKKQPVAFWCNPISGHNTLYWYLQNLGQGPELLIRYENEEAVDDSQLPKDRFSAERLKGVDSTLKIQPAELGDSAVYLCASSGADTDTQYFGPGTRLTVL.

The chain is built from TRBV15 and TRBJ2-1, with TRBD2 matching 11 bases. The CDR3 consists of 17 residues. The J segment lost 8 bases and the V segment lost 0 bases, leaving 9 bases of the junction unmatched. CDR1 is LNHNV and CDR2 is YYDKDF in the germline V gene (reference sequence). The CDR3 region has the DNA TGTGCCACCAGCAGAGAAGGACTAGCGGGCCTTGTGGATGAGCAGTTCTTC. This sequence encodes CATSREGLAGLVDEQFF. The variable domain in full, completed from reference TRBV15 and TRBJ2-1, reads DAMVIQNPRYQVTQFGKPVTLSCSQTLNHNVMYWYQQKSSQAPKLLFHYYDKDFNNEADTPDNFQSRRPNTSFCFLDIRSPGLGDTAMYLCATSREGLAGLVDEQFFGPGTRLTVL.

The chain joins TRBV6-1 to TRBJ2-1; 7 bases align to TRBD2. Germline loops: CDR1 MNHNS, CDR2 SASEGT. The CDR3 runs 15 residues. Trimming at V came to 5 bases and at J to 5 bases, leaving 9 bases not matched to a gene. The CDR3 region is CASSPPGTINNEQFF. The CDR3 bases are TGTGCCAGCAGTCCTCCCGGGACTATAAACAATGAGCAGTTCTTC.

The chain joins TRBV6-4 to TRBJ1-2; D is possibly TRBD1 (6 bases). CDR1 is MRHNA, CDR2 SNTAGT, per germline. The CDR3 totals 16 residues. V shed 2 bases and J shed 5 bases, with 18 bases lying between them. The CDR3 protein is CASSDEIWTAVYGYTF. CDR3 bases: TGTGCCAGCAGTGACGAGATCTGGACAGCCGTATATGGCTACACCTTC.

This clone was detected a few times. The genes are TRBV4-1 and TRBJ1-5; D remains unclear. Trimming removed 5 bases from V and 7 bases from J, with 12 bases in between. The germline CDR1 and CDR2 sequences are MGHRA and YSYEKL. The CDR3 extends over 13 amino acids. The CDR3 nucleotides read TGCGCCAGCAGCGGAGTCGACTCCCAGCCCCAGCATTTT. Translation gives CASSGVDSQPQHF.

The V gene is TRBV5-4, the J gene TRBJ1-1; maybe TRBD1 (6 bases). The V end was cut by 0 bases, the J end by 2 bases, with 8 bases between. This CDR3 has 14 residues. Germline V lookup: CDR1 SGHNT, CDR2 YYREEE (reference sequence). DNA of the CDR3: TGTGCCAGCAGCTTGGGGGGACAAAACACTGAAGCTTTCTTT. It yields the protein CASSLGGQNTEAFF. The full variable domain, its missing parts supplied by reference TRBV5-4 and TRBJ1-1, is ETGVTQSPTHLIKTRGQQVTLRCSSQSGHNTVSWYQQALGQGPQFIFQYYREEENGRGNFPPRFSGLQFPNYSSELNVNALELDDSALYLCASSLGGQNTEAFFGQGTRLTVV.

The V gene is TRBV27, the J gene TRBJ2-1; 8 bases align to TRBD2. Germline loops: CDR1 MNHEY, CDR2 SMNVEV (reference sequence). The V gene end was trimmed by 2 bases and the J gene end by 5 bases; junction bases not matched to a gene: 5. The CDR3 contains 15 residues. CDR3 loop: CASSLPSGLNNEQFF. The CDR3 DNA follows: TGTGCCAGCAGTTTACCTAGCGGGCTTAACAATGAGCAGTTCTTC.

The gene calls are TRBV4-1 and TRBJ2-7, with D possibly matching TRBD1 (5 bases). Germline-derived CDR1 and CDR2 are MGHRA and YSYEKL. The CDR3 covers 16 residues. Deletions cut 4 bases from V and 3 bases from J, with 19 bases between. The DNA for the CDR3 is TGCGCCAGCAGCCTATCGACCGTTCAGACAGACTACGAGCAGTACTTC. Translating it yields CASSLSTVQTDYEQYF.

This chain joins TRBV7-9 and TRBJ2-7; D tentatively fits TRBD1 or TRBD2 (5 bases each). Germline V gene lookup returns CDR1 SEHNR and CDR2 FQNEAQ (reference sequence). Trimming cost V 4 bases and J 3 bases, with 13 bases left between them. CDR3 length: 14 amino acids. CDR3 sequence: CASSSRDAIYEQYF. As DNA, the CDR3 is TGTGCCAGCAGCTCACGGGACGCCATCTACGAGCAGTACTTC.

This chain uses TRBV11-2 with TRBJ1-5; no clear D. Between the trimmed V and J ends, which lost 1 base and 3 bases, there was a span of 4 bases. CDR1 SGHAT and CDR2 FQNNGV come from the germline V gene. The CDR3 consists of 13 residues. The CDR3 loop reads CASSLGNNQPQHF. In nucleotides, the CDR3 is TGTGCCAGCAGCTTAGGGAACAATCAGCCCCAGCATTTT.

The chain links TRBV5-6 to TRBJ2-7, with a possible D match to TRBD2 (6 bases). CDR3 length: 13 amino acids. Trimming removed 4 bases at V and 4 bases at J, with 12 bases between. Germline-derived CDR1 and CDR2 are SGHDT and YYEEEE. For the CDR3, the DNA is TGTGCCAGCAGCCAGGGACTCCATTACGAGCAGTACTTC. Translated: CASSQGLHYEQYF.

The chain joins TRBV2 to TRBJ2-1, with TRBD2 as a possible D gene (6 bases). This CDR3 has 15 amino acids. Per germline, CDR1 SNHLY and CDR2 FYNNEI. Trimming stripped 6 bases from V and 4 bases from J, with 16 bases between. The CDR3 region has the DNA TGTGCCAGCAGGGCTAGCGCGCCCCTTTACAATGAGCAGTTCTTC. This sequence encodes CASRASAPLYNEQFF. The full variable domain, in which reference TRBV2 and TRBJ2-1 provide the parts outside the CDR3, is EPEVTQTPSHQVTQMGQEVILRCVPISNHLYFYWYRQILGQKVEFLVSFYNNEISEKSEIFDDQFSVERPDGSNFTLKIRSTKLEDSAMYFCASRASAPLYNEQFFGPGTRLTVL.

This sequence joins TRBV15 and TRBJ1-6; a weak D match, TRBD1 (5 bases). Per the germline V gene, CDR1 is LNHNV and CDR2 is YYDKDF (reference sequence). Trimming pared 1 base from V and 3 bases from J, leaving 16 bases between. This CDR3 is built from 18 residues. Written as DNA, the CDR3 is TGTGCCACCAGCAGAGTTGGAGGGACCGGTCTCTATAATTCACCCCTCCACTTT. Encoded protein: CATSRVGGTGLYNSPLHF.

This clone was picked up one time. The chain uses TRBV11-2 and TRBJ2-1, with 7 nucleotides matching TRBD2. With 1 base clipped from V and 7 bases from J, the junction kept 13 bases outside the gene matches. The CDR3 covers 17 residues. CDR1 is SGHAT and CDR2 is FQNNGV in the germline V gene. The CDR3 coding sequence is TGTGCCAGCAGCTTAGGTATTGGGGCGGGAGCGAATAATGAGCAGTTCTTC. Its translation is CASSLGIGAGANNEQFF.

The chain couples TRBV11-2 to TRBJ2-3, with 8 bases lining up with TRBD2. V trimming: 8 bases; J trimming: 4 bases; junction bases outside the gene matches: 8. This CDR3 comprises 14 residues. Germline lookup yields CDR1 SGHAT and CDR2 FQNNGV. CDR3 sequence (DNA): TGTGCCAGCTATAGCGGGAAGCACGCAGATACGCAGTATTTT. It codes for CASYSGKHADTQYF.

The J gene is TRBJ2-7, the V gene TRBV29-1; D possibly corresponds to TRBD2 (5 bases). Looked up from germline, CDR1 is SQVTM and CDR2 is ANQGSEA. The CDR3 contains 12 residues. Trimming shortened V by 7 bases and J by 5 bases, and 15 bases separated the two germline ends. CDR3 nucleotides: TGCAGCGCTACCGGGAACCTCGACGAGCAGTACTTC. Its translation is CSATGNLDEQYF.

The genes are TRBV2 and TRBJ2-1, with 12 bases that match TRBD2. The CDR3 is 14 residues long. Germline V CDR1 and CDR2: SNHLY, FYNNEI. J gave up 9 bases and V 10 bases, and 10 bases lay outside the gene matches. The CDR3 reads CATQLAGGLSEQFF. The CDR3 DNA reads TGTGCCACCCAACTAGCGGGAGGCCTTTCTGAGCAGTTCTTC.

The gene calls are TRBV4-1 and TRBJ1-6; 9 bases agree with TRBD1. The CDR3 runs 18 residues. V shed 0 bases, J shed 7 bases, and the junction held 10 bases outside the gene matches. Germline V gene sequence: CDR1 MGHRA, CDR2 YSYEKL. CDR3 nucleotides: TGCGCCAGCAGCCAAGATTCGGCCCGGACAGGGGAAAATTCACCCCTCCACTTT. It codes for CASSQDSARTGENSPLHF.

The rearrangement joins TRBV6-5 to TRBJ2-3; 11 nucleotides agree with TRBD2. Germline trimming cut 5 bases from V and 4 bases from J; bases unmatched to any gene: 5. The germline V gene has CDR1 MNHEY and CDR2 SVGAGI. The CDR3 totals 15 residues. The CDR3 DNA reads as TGTGCCAGCAGTCGTAGCGGGAGGGCCTCAGATACGCAGTATTTT. Encoded protein: CASSRSGRASDTQYF.

This chain uses TRBV19 with TRBJ2-1, with 7 bases that match TRBD1. V was pared by 4 bases and J by 0 bases, with 12 bases of the junction left unmatched. CDR1 LNHDA and CDR2 SQIVND come from the germline V gene (reference sequence). This CDR3 spans 18 amino acids. For the CDR3, the DNA is TGTGCCAGTAGTAACGGGCAGGGGGTGTCTAGCTCCTACAATGAGCAGTTCTTC. Encoded protein: CASSNGQGVSSSYNEQFF. Full variable domain (remainder filled in from reference TRBV19 and TRBJ2-1): DGGITQSPKYLFRKEGQNVTLSCEQNLNHDAMYWYRQDPGQGLRLIYYSQIVNDFQKGDIAEGYSVSREKKESFPLTVTSAQKNPTAFYLCASSNGQGVSSSYNEQFFGPGTRLTVL.

This clone occurred once. The chain links TRBV7-9 to TRBJ2-2; TRBD2 matches at 13 bases. J gave up 0 bases and V 3 bases, and 7 bases lay outside the gene matches. Looked up from germline, CDR1 is SEHNR and CDR2 is FQNEAQ (reference sequence). The CDR3 is made up of 19 amino acids. CDR3 nucleotide sequence: TGTGCCAGCAGCTTCGGACTAGCGGGGGTTCTCGCGAACACCGGGGAGCTGTTTTTT. This sequence encodes CASSFGLAGVLANTGELFF. The full variable domain, its missing parts supplied by reference TRBV7-9 and TRBJ2-2, is DTGVSQNPRHKITKRGQNVTFRCDPISEHNRLYWYRQTLGQGPEFLTYFQNEAQLEKSRLLSDRFSAERPKGSFSTLEIQRTEQGDSAMYLCASSFGLAGVLANTGELFFGEGSRLTVL.